This T cell receptor (beta chain) was documented in a study of beta chain features in type 1 diabetes (dated by TCRdb to the late 2010s). The study in broad terms: No differences in mean age, gender distribution, total cell number or subset yield were found between patients and healthy donors. Whereas all 30 or so donors provided naive and central memory subsets, regulatory and stem cell-like memory subsets were isolated from just 8 patients and about 8 healthy donors. The study compared the TCRB repertoires of sorted circulating CD4+ T cell subsets in recently diagnosed type 1 diabetes patients with those in matched healthy donors. A total of approximately 110,000,000 sorted cells were examined across all samples, and a strong correlation was observed between cell number per subset and RNA yield. What the authors observed across the whole study: Only small numbers of individuals were included in the HLA sub-analyses, which left unresolved whether HLA type had any influence on TCRB rearrangement. Because cDNA was sequenced instead of genomic DNA, activated cells with high expression could be over-represented, although the groups did not differ in activation or CD3 levels. Type 1 diabetes patients showed a moderate but significant shortening of TCRB CDR3 length in all four CD4+ subsets. PCR might favor shorter templates, but patient and control samples were amplified and corrected together, so any skew would affect both groups equally. The naive, central memory and regulatory TCRB repertoires appeared to resemble one another more closely among patients than among healthy donors. Fewer insertions and more nucleotide deletions at VDJ recombination sites were observed in patients with type 1 diabetes, implying thymic rearrangement abnormalities.

CDR1 and CDR2, looked up from the germline V gene (reference sequence), are DFQATT and SNEGSKA. V trim: 2 bases; J trim: 10 bases; unmatched bases: 3. From cysteine to phenylalanine, the CDR3 is 11 amino acids long. The CDR3 DNA has 33 bases and is translated from base 1. The entire isolated RNA was reverse transcribed using the High Capacity cDNA Reverse Transcription Kit, and thus expressed TCRB transcripts were sequenced. Deep immunoSEQ sequencing was performed on naive, central memory and regulatory T cell samples, with an average of around 3.5 million total reads per sample. Sorted cells were lysed in RLT buffer and RNA was extracted with DNase-treated RNeasy Micro or Mini kits, depending on cell number. To prevent cross-contamination, every cell subset was processed on its own, while patient and healthy donor samples were processed together. The immunoSEQ multiplex PCR was used to amplify TCRB sequences from cDNA, generating 87-bp fragments that spanned the CDR3 region. Amplicons were sequenced on the Illumina HiSeq platform. Per the authors' processing: PCR bias was corrected computationally using synthetic template baselines, and reads within Hamming distance 2 were collapsed, with unmergeable singletons discarded. Reads were aligned against IMGT to assign V, D and J genes, CDR3 length and insertions or deletions at six rearrangement sites. Clonotype counts were normalized to sorted cell number within each subset before computing true diversity and Gini coefficients with the tcR R package. Repertoire sharing was quantified using the overlap coefficient calculated on TCRB nucleotide sequences. As a proxy for the pre-selection repertoire, out-of-frame TCRB sequences from naive cells were analyzed. TCRdb stores this immuneACCESS table with in-frame sequences only. Part of the clones is absent; in the studies checked, under half of the shortfall reflects unresolved V genes, and no reason is known for the rest. V, J and clone size derive from that table, while D and trimming were established from the DNA sequence. This sample has 450,000 to 550,000 clones in its table, and 25% to 35% of those were observed once. The ten largest clonotypes hold 0.065% of the sample.

On this clone itself: Its binding antigen is unknown. Nothing much larger sits one base from this clone, and base qualities are not available.

Each donor gave one peripheral blood draw, about 100 mL on average, collected into heparinised tubes. Using a panel that included CD45RO, CCR7, CD25, CD127, CD95 and CD27, naive, central memory, regulatory and stem cell-like memory CD4+ T cells were sorted on a BD FACSAria II. Every sorted population had a purity above 98%. PBMCs were isolated right away by Lymphoprep density gradient centrifugation and were stained directly, without culture. Samples were stained and sorted in pairs, with one healthy donor and one patient per experiment, so that batch effects were minimized. The chain is made from TRBV20-1 and TRBJ1-1; 8 central bases correspond to TRBD1. The receptor was isolated from a man between 18 and 29 years old in good health. What was sequenced was naive CD4+ T cells from blood. Per the publication, the cell subset or site label means: true naive CD4+ T cells. DNA sequence: TGCAGTGCTAGACAGGGGGCAGGAGCTTTCTTT. This is translated as CSARQGAGAFF.